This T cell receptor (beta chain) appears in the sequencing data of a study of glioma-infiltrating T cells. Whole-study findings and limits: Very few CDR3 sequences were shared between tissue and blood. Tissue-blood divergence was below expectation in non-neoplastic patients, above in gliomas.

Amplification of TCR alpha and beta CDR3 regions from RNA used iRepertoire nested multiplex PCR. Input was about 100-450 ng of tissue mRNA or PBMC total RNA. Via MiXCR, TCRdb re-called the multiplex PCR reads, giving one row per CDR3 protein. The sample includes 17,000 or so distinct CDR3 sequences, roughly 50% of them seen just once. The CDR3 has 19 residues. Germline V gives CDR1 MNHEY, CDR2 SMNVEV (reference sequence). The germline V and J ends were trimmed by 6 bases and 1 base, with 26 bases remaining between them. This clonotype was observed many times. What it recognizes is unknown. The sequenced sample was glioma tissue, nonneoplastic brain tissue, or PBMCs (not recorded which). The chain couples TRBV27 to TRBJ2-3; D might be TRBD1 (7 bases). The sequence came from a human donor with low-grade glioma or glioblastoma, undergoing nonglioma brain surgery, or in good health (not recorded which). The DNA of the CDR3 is TGTGCCAGCAGCTTGAGGAGGGGGCGGATCGGGGGAGGCACAGATACGCAGTATTTT. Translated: CASSLRRGRIGGGTDTQYF.